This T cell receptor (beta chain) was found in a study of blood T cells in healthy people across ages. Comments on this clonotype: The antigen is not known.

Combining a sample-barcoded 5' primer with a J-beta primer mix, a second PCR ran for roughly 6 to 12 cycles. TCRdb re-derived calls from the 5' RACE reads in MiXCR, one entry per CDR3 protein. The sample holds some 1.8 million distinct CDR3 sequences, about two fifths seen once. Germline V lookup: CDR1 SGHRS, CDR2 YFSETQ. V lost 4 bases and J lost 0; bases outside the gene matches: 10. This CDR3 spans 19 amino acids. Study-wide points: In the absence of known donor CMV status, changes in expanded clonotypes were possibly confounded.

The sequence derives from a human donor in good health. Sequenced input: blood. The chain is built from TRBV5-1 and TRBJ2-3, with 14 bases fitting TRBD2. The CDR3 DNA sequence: TGCGCCAGCAGCCGACGAGGGACTAGCGGGGGCCTTAGCACAGATACGCAGTATTTT. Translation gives CASSRRGTSGGLSTDTQYF.